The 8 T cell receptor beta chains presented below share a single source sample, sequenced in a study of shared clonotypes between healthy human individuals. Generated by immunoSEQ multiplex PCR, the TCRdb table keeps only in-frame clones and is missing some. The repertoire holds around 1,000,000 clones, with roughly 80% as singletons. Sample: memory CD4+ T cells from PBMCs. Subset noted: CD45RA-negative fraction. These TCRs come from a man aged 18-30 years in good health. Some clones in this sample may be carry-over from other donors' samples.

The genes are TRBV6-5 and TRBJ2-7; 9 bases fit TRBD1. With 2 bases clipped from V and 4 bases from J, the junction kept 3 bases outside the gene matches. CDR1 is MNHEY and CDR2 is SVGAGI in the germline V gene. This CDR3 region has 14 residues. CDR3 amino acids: CASSYGDRAYEQYF. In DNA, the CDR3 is TGTGCCAGCAGTTACGGGGACAGGGCTTACGAGCAGTACTTC.

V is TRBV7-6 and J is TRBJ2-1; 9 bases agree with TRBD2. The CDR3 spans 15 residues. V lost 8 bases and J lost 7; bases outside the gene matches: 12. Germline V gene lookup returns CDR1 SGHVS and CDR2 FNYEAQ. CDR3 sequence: CASALLAGVENEQFF. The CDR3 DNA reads TGTGCCAGCGCCCTATTAGCGGGAGTTGAAAATGAGCAGTTCTTC.

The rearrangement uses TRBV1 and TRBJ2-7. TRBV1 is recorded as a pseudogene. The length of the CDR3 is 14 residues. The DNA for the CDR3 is TGCACCAGCAGCCAAGATCATCCTCAAAGGGCACAGTACTTC. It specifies CTSSQDHPQRAQYF.

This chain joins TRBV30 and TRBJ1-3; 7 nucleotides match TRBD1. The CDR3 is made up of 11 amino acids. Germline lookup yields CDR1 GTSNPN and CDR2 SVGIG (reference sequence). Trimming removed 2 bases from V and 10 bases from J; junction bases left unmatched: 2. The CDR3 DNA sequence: TGTGCCTGGAGTAACAGGGGAACCATATATTTT. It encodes CAWSNRGTIYF.

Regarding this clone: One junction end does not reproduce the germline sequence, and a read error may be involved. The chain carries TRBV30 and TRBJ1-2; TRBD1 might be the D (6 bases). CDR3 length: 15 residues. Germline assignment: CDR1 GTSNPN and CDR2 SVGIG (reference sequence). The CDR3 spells CARSVQGGAEYGYTF. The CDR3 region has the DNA TGTGCCCGGAGTGTACAGGGCGGGGCGGAGTATGGCTACACCTTC.

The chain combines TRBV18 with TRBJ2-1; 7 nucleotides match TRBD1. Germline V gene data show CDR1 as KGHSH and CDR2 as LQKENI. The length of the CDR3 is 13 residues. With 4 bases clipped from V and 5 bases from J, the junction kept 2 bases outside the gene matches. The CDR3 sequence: CASSLGQHNEQFF. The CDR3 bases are TGTGCCAGCTCACTGGGACAGCACAATGAGCAGTTCTTC.

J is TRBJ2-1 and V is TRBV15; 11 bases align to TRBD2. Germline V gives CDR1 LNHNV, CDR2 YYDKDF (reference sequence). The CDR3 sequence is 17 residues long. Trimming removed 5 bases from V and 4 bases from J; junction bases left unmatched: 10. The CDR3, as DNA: TGTGCCACCAGCGGCGAAACCGGGACTAGCGGTTACAATGAGCAGTTCTTC. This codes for CATSGETGTSGYNEQFF.

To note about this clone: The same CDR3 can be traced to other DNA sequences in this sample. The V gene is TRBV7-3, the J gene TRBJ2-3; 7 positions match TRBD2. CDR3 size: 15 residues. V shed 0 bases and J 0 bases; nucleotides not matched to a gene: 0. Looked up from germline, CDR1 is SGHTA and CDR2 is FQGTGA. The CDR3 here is CASSLTSGSTDTQYF. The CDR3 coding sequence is TGTGCCAGCAGCTTAACTAGCGGGAGCACAGATACGCAGTATTTT.